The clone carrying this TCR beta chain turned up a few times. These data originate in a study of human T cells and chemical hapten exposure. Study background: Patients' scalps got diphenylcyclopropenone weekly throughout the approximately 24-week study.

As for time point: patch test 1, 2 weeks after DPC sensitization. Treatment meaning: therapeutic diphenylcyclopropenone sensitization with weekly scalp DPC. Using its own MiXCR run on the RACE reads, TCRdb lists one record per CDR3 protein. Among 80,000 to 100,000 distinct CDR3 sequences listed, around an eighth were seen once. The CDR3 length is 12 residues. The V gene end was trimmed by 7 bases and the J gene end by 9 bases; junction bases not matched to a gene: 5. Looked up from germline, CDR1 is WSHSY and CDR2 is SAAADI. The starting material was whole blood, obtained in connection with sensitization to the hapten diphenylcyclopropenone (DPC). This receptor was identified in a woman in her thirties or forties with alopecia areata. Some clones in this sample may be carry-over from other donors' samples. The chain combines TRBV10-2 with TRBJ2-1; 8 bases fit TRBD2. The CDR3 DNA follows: TGCGCCAGCAAGGGACTAGGAGCTGAGCAGTTCTTC. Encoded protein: CASKGLGAEQFF.